A selection of T cell receptor beta chains follows, all from one sample in a study of blood T cell repertoires in COVID-19. Libraries were prepared by immunoSEQ multiplex PCR; TCRdb keeps only in-frame clonotypes and omits some of them. Seen here are fewer than 180,000 clones, about nine tenths observed once, and the top ten hold around 4.6%. Specimen: peripheral blood. The receptors come from a woman aged 55 to 70 with active or convalescent COVID-19. The CDR3 runs from the conserved cysteine through the conserved F or W. A D gene is named only where the DNA matches it firmly. Where a row states a size, it is once, few, many or the class of an expanded clone; other rows omit it.

j_call v_call clone_size d_call cdr3_length cdr3_aa cdr3_nt
TRBJ2-1 TRBV6-5 . TRBD2 13 CASRLAGGNEQFF TGTGCCAGCAGGTTAGCGGGGGGGAATGAGCAGTTCTTC
TRBJ2-7 TRBV20-1 . . 14 CSASTGGSSYEQYF TGCAGTGCTAGTACGGGGGGCAGCTCCTACGAGCAGTACTTC
TRBJ2-7 TRBV2 . . 11 CASSGYNEQYF TGTGCCAGCTCCGGGTACAACGAGCAGTACTTC
TRBJ2-6 TRBV9 few TRBD1 17 CASSSGTGDAGANVLTF TGTGCCAGCAGCTCCGGGACAGGGGACGCTGGGGCCAACGTCCTGACTTTC
TRBJ2-3 TRBV19 few TRBD2 18 CASSSLGSSGGAKDTQYF TGTGCCAGTAGTTCCTTGGGCTCTAGCGGGGGGGCGAAAGATACGCAGTATTTT
TRBJ2-1 TRBV5-5 . TRBD2 15 CASSFGRGVNNEQFF TGTGCCAGCAGCTTCGGACGGGGGGTTAACAATGAGCAGTTCTTC
TRBJ1-5 TRBV29-1 . . 13 CSVARGALQPQHF TGCAGCGTTGCTCGCGGTGCCTTACAGCCCCAGCATTTT
TRBJ1-5 TRBV6-5 . . 15 CASLLWGRSNQPQHF TGTGCCAGCCTCCTATGGGGGAGGAGCAATCAGCCCCAGCATTTT
TRBJ1-2 TRBV19 . TRBD1 15 CASSIRDRDVYGYTF TGTGCCAGTAGTATCAGGGACAGGGATGTCTATGGCTACACCTTC
TRBJ1-5 TRBV4-2 . TRBD1 15 CASSQDPSRGQPQHF TGTGCCAGCAGCCAAGATCCAAGCAGGGGGCAGCCCCAGCATTTT
TRBJ2-7 TRBV6-2/TRBV6-3 . . 13 CASSYLATYEQYF TGTGCCAGCAGTTATCTAGCGACCTACGAGCAGTACTTC
TRBJ1-5 TRBV19 . TRBD1 19 CASSVRKGAANAGNQPQHF TGTGCCAGTAGTGTCCGGAAGGGGGCCGCAAACGCGGGCAATCAGCCCCAGCATTTT
TRBJ1-2 TRBV27 . TRBD1 15 CASSFNAGGGYGYTF TGTGCCAGCAGTTTCAATGCAGGGGGCGGGTATGGCTACACCTTC
TRBJ2-5 TRBV7-9 few . 15 CASSFGGAAGETQYF TGTGCCAGCAGCTTTGGGGGGGCTGCCGGTGAGACCCAGTACTTC
TRBJ1-4 TRBV7-8 . . 16 CASSLRARTTNEKLFF TGTGCCAGCAGCTTAAGAGCGAGGACAACTAATGAAAAACTGTTTTTT
TRBJ1-5 TRBV19 . . 13 CASSSGGNQPQHF TGTGCCAGTAGTTCGGGGGGAAATCAGCCCCAGCATTTT
TRBJ1-1 TRBV28 . TRBD1 15 CASSPWTGMNTEAFF TGTGCCAGCAGTCCTTGGACAGGGATGAACACTGAAGCTTTCTTT
TRBJ1-5 TRBV19 . . 15 CASSIGAGSNQPQHF TGTGCCAGTAGTATAGGTGCAGGCAGCAATCAGCCCCAGCATTTT
TRBJ2-7 TRBV23-1 . . 13 CASSQPHPGKQYF TGCGCCAGCAGTCAACCACATCCGGGAAAGCAGTACTTC
TRBJ1-5 TRBV2 . . 13 CASSDGVSEPQHF TGTGCCAGCAGTGACGGGGTTTCGGAGCCCCAGCATTTT
TRBJ1-5 TRBV2 . . 15 CASSEEGSGNQPQHF TGTGCCAGCAGTGAGGAGGGATCTGGCAATCAGCCCCAGCATTTT
TRBJ2-7 TRBV25-1 . . 11 CASRPRDKQYF TGTGCCAGCAGGCCCCGGGACAAGCAGTACTTC
TRBJ1-3 TRBV9 . . 19 CASSPALIVAAGSGNTIYF TGTGCCAGCAGCCCCGCCCTTATAGTGGCGGCGGGCTCTGGAAACACCATATATTTT
TRBJ1-1 TRBV7-2 . TRBD1 16 CASTYPPGQGVPEAFF TGTGCCAGCACCTACCCACCGGGACAGGGGGTCCCTGAAGCTTTCTTT
TRBJ2-2 TRBV7-2 once . 14 CASSPNRVTGELFF TGTGCCAGCAGCCCTAACCGGGTCACCGGGGAGCTGTTTTTT
TRBJ2-4 TRBV7-9 . . 15 CASSVQGQGIDIQYF TGTGCCAGCTCGGTTCAGGGGCAGGGGATCGACATTCAGTACTTC
TRBJ2-5 TRBV12-3/TRBV12-4 . . 13 CASSIRDQETQYF TGTGCCAGCAGTATCCGTGACCAAGAGACCCAGTACTTC
TRBJ2-7 TRBV6-6 . TRBD1 15 CASSYLTGDSYEQYF TGTGCCAGCAGTTACCTGACAGGGGACTCCTACGAGCAGTACTTC
TRBJ1-2 TRBV6-5 once . 13 CASSYQGLIGYTF TGTGCCAGCAGTTACCAGGGGCTGATAGGCTACACCTTC
TRBJ1-6 TRBV19 . . 16 CASRDRPSSYNSPLHF TGTGCCAGTAGAGACAGGCCGAGCTCCTATAATTCACCCCTCCACTTT
TRBJ2-3 TRBV4-1 once . 14 CASSQVLQRDTQYF TGCGCCAGCAGCCAAGTGCTACAGAGAGATACGCAGTATTTT
TRBJ1-1 TRBV20-1 . . 12 CSASDLGPEAFF TGCAGTGCTAGTGATCTGGGCCCTGAAGCTTTCTTT
TRBJ1-3 TRBV5-1 . . 17 CASSSKGHLSAGNTIYF TGCGCCAGCAGCTCAAAGGGACACCTTAGCGCTGGAAACACCATATATTTT
TRBJ1-1 TRBV19 . . 14 CASSTTGGNTEAFF TGTGCCAGTAGTACGACGGGGGGAAACACTGAAGCTTTCTTT
TRBJ2-2 TRBV4-1 . . 13 CASSRQGTGELFF TGCGCCAGCAGCCGTCAGGGTACCGGGGAGCTGTTTTTT
TRBJ1-4 TRBV10-3 . TRBD1 15 CATSGQGRSNEKLFF TGTGCCACCTCGGGACAGGGACGCTCTAATGAAAAACTGTTTTTT
TRBJ2-1 TRBV5-4 . TRBD2 17 CASSFGTSGGSIYEQFF TGTGCCAGCAGCTTTGGTACTAGCGGGGGGAGTATATATGAGCAGTTCTTC
TRBJ2-7 TRBV29-1 . TRBD1 12 CSVVAGGGEQYF TGCAGCGTTGTAGCAGGGGGCGGCGAGCAGTACTTC
TRBJ1-1 TRBV11-1 . . 14 CASSLEAVNTEAFF TGTGCCAGCAGCTTGGAGGCGGTGAACACTGAAGCTTTCTTT
TRBJ1-2 TRBV4-1 . TRBD1 16 CASSQEIGTGVYGYTF TGCGCCAGCAGCCAAGAGATCGGGACAGGGGTTTATGGCTACACCTTC
TRBJ2-3 TRBV10-3 . . 15 CAISDVLEDTDTQYF TGTGCCATCAGTGATGTGTTAGAGGACACAGATACGCAGTATTTT
TRBJ1-3 TRBV6-5 . . 11 CAASGGNTIYF TGTGCCGCTAGTGGTGGAAACACCATATATTTT
TRBJ1-1 TRBV5-1 once . 15 CASSFSPSVNTEAFF TGCGCCAGCAGCTTTTCCCCTTCAGTGAACACTGAAGCTTTCTTT
TRBJ2-7 TRBV4-3 . TRBD1 15 CASSQNRGYAYEQYF TGCGCCAGCAGCCAAAACAGGGGGTACGCCTACGAGCAGTACTTC
TRBJ2-1 TRBV20-1 . TRBD1 18 CSASYGTGGKGTYNEQFF TGCAGTGCTAGTTACGGGACAGGGGGCAAAGGGACCTACAATGAGCAGTTCTTC
TRBJ2-7 TRBV9 . . 13 CASSLLGLYEQYF TGTGCCAGCAGCCTCCTCGGTCTCTACGAGCAGTACTTC
TRBJ1-3 TRBV5-1 . TRBD1 14 CASSPQGASNTIYF TGCGCCAGCAGCCCACAGGGGGCATCGAACACCATATATTTT
TRBJ2-5 TRBV11-2 . TRBD2 16 CASSSNLAGVQETQYF TGTGCCAGCAGCTCTAACCTAGCGGGGGTACAAGAGACCCAGTACTTC
TRBJ1-4 TRBV5-4 . TRBD1 14 CASSSGQRGEKLFF TGTGCCAGCAGTTCGGGACAGCGGGGGGAAAAACTGTTTTTT
TRBJ1-1 TRBV5-1 . TRBD1 16 CASSLLPGQEGTEAFF TGCGCCAGCAGCCTATTACCGGGACAGGAGGGCACTGAAGCTTTCTTT
TRBJ2-3 TRBV7-9 . TRBD2 14 CASTTSGATDTQYF TGTGCCAGCACGACTAGCGGGGCCACAGATACGCAGTATTTT
TRBJ1-1 TRBV19 . TRBD1 15 CASSTDRGLNTEAFF TGTGCCAGTAGTACTGACAGGGGTCTGAACACTGAAGCTTTCTTT
TRBJ2-7 TRBV10-3 . TRBD1 14 CAISESGQTYEQYF TGTGCCATCAGTGAGTCGGGACAGACATACGAGCAGTACTTC
TRBJ1-2 TRBV4-3 . . 13 CASSQIGAGGYTF TGCGCCAGCAGCCAAATCGGTGCAGGTGGCTACACCTTC
TRBJ2-2 TRBV15 few TRBD1 15 CATRVDRVDTGELFF TGTGCCACCAGAGTTGACAGGGTTGACACCGGGGAGCTGTTTTTT
TRBJ2-7 TRBV3-1/TRBV3-2 . TRBD2 15 CASSRAGLTTYEQYF TGTGCCAGCAGCCGAGCGGGACTTACTACCTACGAGCAGTACTTC
TRBJ1-2 TRBV29-1 . TRBD1 19 CSVAAYYRTGFLANYGYTF TGCAGCGTTGCGGCATACTATCGGACAGGGTTTTTAGCGAACTATGGCTACACCTTC
TRBJ2-1 TRBV7-2 . TRBD2 16 CASSLATSGGYNEQFF TGTGCCAGCAGCTTAGCGACTAGCGGGGGATACAATGAGCAGTTCTTC